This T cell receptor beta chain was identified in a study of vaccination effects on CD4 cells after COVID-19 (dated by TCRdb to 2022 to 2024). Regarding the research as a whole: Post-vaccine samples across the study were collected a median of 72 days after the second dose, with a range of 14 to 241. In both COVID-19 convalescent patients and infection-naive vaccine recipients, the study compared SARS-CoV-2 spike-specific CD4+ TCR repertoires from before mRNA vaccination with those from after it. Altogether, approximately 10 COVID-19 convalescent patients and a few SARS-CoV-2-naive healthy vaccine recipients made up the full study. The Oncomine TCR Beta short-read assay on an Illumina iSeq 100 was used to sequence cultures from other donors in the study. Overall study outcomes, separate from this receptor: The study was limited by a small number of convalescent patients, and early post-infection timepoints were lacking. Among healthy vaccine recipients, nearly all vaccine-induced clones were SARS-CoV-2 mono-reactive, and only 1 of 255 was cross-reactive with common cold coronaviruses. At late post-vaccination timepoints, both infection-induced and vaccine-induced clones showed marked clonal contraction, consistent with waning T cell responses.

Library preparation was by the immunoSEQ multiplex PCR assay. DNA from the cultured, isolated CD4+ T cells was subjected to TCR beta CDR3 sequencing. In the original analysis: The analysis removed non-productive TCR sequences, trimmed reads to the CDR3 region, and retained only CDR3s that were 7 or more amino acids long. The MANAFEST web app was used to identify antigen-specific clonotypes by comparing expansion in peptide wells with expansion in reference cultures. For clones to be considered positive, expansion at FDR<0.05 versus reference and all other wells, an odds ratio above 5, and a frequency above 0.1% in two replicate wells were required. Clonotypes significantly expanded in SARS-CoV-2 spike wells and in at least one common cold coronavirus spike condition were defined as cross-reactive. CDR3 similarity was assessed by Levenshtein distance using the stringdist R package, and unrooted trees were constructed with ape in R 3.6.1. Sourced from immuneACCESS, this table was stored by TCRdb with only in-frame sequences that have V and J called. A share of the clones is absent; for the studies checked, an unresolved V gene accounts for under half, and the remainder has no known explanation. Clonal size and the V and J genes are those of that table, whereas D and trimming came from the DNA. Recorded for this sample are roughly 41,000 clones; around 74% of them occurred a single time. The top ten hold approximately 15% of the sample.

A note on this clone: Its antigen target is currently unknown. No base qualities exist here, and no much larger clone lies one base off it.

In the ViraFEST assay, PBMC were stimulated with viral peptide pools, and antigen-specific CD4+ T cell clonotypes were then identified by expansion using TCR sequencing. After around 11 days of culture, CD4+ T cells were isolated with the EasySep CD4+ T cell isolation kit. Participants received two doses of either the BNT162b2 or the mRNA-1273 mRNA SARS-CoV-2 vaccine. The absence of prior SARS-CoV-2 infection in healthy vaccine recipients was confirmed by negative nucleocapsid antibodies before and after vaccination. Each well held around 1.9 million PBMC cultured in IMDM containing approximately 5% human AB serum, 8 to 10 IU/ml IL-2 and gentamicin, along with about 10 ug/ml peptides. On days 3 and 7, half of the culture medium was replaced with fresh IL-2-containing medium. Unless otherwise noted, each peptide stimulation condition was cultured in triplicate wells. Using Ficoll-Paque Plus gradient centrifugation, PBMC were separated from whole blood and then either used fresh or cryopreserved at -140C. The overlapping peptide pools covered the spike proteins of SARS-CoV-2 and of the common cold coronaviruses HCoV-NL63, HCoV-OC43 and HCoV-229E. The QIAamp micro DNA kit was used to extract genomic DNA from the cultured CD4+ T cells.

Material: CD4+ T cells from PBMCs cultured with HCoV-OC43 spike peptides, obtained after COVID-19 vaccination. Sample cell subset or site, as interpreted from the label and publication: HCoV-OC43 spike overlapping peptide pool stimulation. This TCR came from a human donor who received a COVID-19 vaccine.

The CDR3 has the sequence CASSEAMGLGIYGYTF. The sequence in DNA is TGTGCCAGCAGTGAAGCGATGGGACTGGGGATCTATGGCTACACCTTC. The rearrangement combines TRBV6-1 with TRBJ1-2, with TRBD1 tentatively as D gene (5 bases match). The germline V gene sets CDR1 to MNHNS and CDR2 to SASEGT. A distance of 15 bases separates the germline ends of V and J, which lose 0 bases and 4 bases respectively. CDR3 length: 16 amino acids, cysteine to phenylalanine. Of the read, only the CDR3 DNA is kept; its 48 bases are in frame from base 1.